The 13 T cell receptor beta chains listed next were all sequenced from one sample in a study of CD8 T cells in ankylosing spondylitis. TCRdb fed the 5' RACE reads into MiXCR, producing one record per CDR3 protein. The sample holds more than 650,000 distinct CDR3 sequences, 12% seen once. Antigens of these TCRs are unknown. The study, taken as a whole, reports: For ankylosing spondylitis blood, a TCR beta motif of seven to nine highly homologous variants appeared characteristic.

The specimen sequenced was blood, either unsorted or a sorted T cell fraction (not recorded which). Source of these receptors: a male donor with ankylosing spondylitis.

There are many counts of this clonotype. The CDR3 spells CASSLLPSSNQPQHF. As DNA, the CDR3 is TGCGCCAGCAGCTTGCTACCGTCTAGCAATCAGCCCCAGCATTTT. The gene calls are TRBV5-1 and TRBJ1-5, with D unresolved. The CDR3 is made up of 15 amino acids. V lost 1 base, J lost 0 bases, and 8 bases lay in between. The germline V gene encodes CDR1 SGHRS and CDR2 YFSETQ.

This chain joins TRBV4-3 and TRBJ2-1, with no clear D. The CDR3 loop spans 14 amino acids. Germline loops: CDR1 LGHNA, CDR2 YSLEER. Trimming stripped 1 base from V and 4 bases from J, with 8 bases between. The CDR3 bases are TGCGCCAGCAGCCAAGTCAACAGTTACAATGAGCAGTTCTTC. Residues: CASSQVNSYNEQFF.

This clonotype was detected a few times. J is TRBJ1-4 and V is TRBV15; tentative D call: TRBD1 (5 bases). The CDR3 runs 15 residues. The germline V and J ends were trimmed by 1 base and 5 bases, with 11 bases remaining between them. Looked up from germline, CDR1 is LNHNV and CDR2 is YYDKDF (reference sequence). CDR3 DNA sequence: TGTGCCACCAGCAGAGTGGCGACAGCCAATGAAAAACTGTTTTTT. Translation: CATSRVATANEKLFF. Drawing the rest from reference TRBV15 and TRBJ1-4, the complete variable domain is DAMVIQNPRYQVTQFGKPVTLSCSQTLNHNVMYWYQQKSSQAPKLLFHYYDKDFNNEADTPDNFQSRRPNTSFCFLDIRSPGLGDTAMYLCATSRVATANEKLFFGSGTQLSVL.

CDR3 sequence: CASSRGGQTQYF. The DNA of the CDR3 is TGTGCCAGCAGCCGAGGGGGGCAGACCCAGTACTTC. The rearrangement links TRBV7-8 to TRBJ2-5; D tentatively fits TRBD1 or TRBD2 (6 bases each). CDR1 and CDR2 (germline): SGHVS, FQNEAQ. The CDR3 consists of 12 residues. Trimming removed 5 bases at V and 6 bases at J, with 10 bases between.

The chain has TRBV12-3 or TRBV12-4 and TRBJ2-1, with a weak D call TRBD2 (6 bases). The length of the CDR3 is 13 residues. The V end lost 7 bases, the J end lost 9 bases, and 16 bases lay between the germline ends. DNA of the CDR3: TGTGCCAGCAAACAGAACCCCGGGGGTGAGCAGTTCTTC. It yields the protein CASKQNPGGEQFF.

V gene TRBV5-6 combines with J gene TRBJ2-5; D is unclear. Germline V CDR1 and CDR2: SGHDT, YYEEEE. The V end lost 4 bases, the J end lost 0 bases, and 7 bases lay between the germline ends. The CDR3 totals 13 residues. CDR3 amino acids: CASSKQYQETQYF. The CDR3 nucleotides are TGTGCCAGCAGCAAACAGTACCAAGAGACCCAGTACTTC.

This clonotype was counted many times. The rearrangement uses TRBV12-3 or TRBV12-4 and TRBJ2-3; D tentatively reads TRBD1 or TRBD2 (6 bases each). The V and J ends lost 6 bases and 3 bases respectively, with 19 bases between them. CDR3 length: 16 residues. In DNA form, the CDR3 reads TGTGCCAGCAGATTTCGGAGGGGGAGGCAAACAGATACGCAGTATTTT. The encoded protein is CASRFRRGRQTDTQYF.

This clonotype was detected once. The gene calls are TRBV7-9 and TRBJ1-1, with a possible D match to TRBD1 (6 bases). Germline CDR1 and CDR2: SEHNR and FQNEAQ (reference sequence). V gave up 2 bases and J gave up 2 bases, with 15 bases separating them. This CDR3 is built from 16 residues. CDR3 sequence: CASSLWAGAYNTEAFF. The CDR3 nucleotides are TGTGCCAGCAGCTTATGGGCAGGGGCTTATAACACTGAAGCTTTCTTT.

This clonotype was picked up a small number of times. CDR3 in amino acids: CAIKGVGDTEAFF. DNA for the CDR3: TGTGCCATCAAGGGAGTGGGGGACACTGAAGCTTTCTTT. This chain links TRBV10-3 with TRBJ1-1; a weak D match, TRBD1 (5 bases). Germline V gene data show CDR1 as ENHRY and CDR2 as SYGVKD. The CDR3 contains 13 residues. V shed 7 bases and J shed 3 bases, with 12 bases lying between them.

In this sample, this clonotype turned up a few times. The chain recombines TRBV28 with TRBJ1-5; 10 bases align to TRBD1. Trimming removed 1 base from V and 4 bases from J; junction bases left unmatched: 1. Looked up from germline, CDR1 is MDHEN and CDR2 is SYDVKM. This CDR3 region has 15 residues. The CDR3 DNA follows: TGTGCCAGCAGTTTATTGGGACAGGGGAATCAGCCCCAGCATTTT. It codes for CASSLLGQGNQPQHF.

This clonotype was recorded a few times. The V gene is TRBV11-1, the J gene TRBJ1-1, with 8 bases identical to TRBD1. The V gene's germline CDR1 is SGHAT and CDR2 FQDESV (reference sequence). The CDR3 spans 17 residues. J lost 0 bases, V lost 4 bases, and 10 bases had no gene match. CDR3 nucleotide sequence: TGTGCCAGCAGCTCCGGTGGCAGGGGGCTTATGAACACTGAAGCTTTCTTT. It codes for CASSSGGRGLMNTEAFF.

The gene calls are TRBV7-2 and TRBJ1-2; 7 nucleotides line up with TRBD1. Unmatched junction bases numbered 7, after V lost 5 bases and J lost 4 bases. The V gene's germline CDR1 is SGHTA and CDR2 FQGNSA. This CDR3 is 14 amino acids long. CDR3 DNA: TGTGCCAGCAGCGCCCAGGCAGGGGGCTATGGCTACACCTTC. The encoded protein is CASSAQAGGYGYTF.

There are a few counts of this clonotype. V and J are TRBV28 and TRBJ1-2; 7 bases align to TRBD1. The CDR3 is 16 amino acids. CDR1 is MDHEN, CDR2 SYDVKM, per germline. After removal of 3 bases from V and 7 bases from J, the junction contained 14 bases not matched to a gene. The DNA of the CDR3 is TGTGCCAGCAGTTTTAGAATGAAAGGGGGCGCGGGTGGCTACACCTTC. Its protein is CASSFRMKGGAGGYTF.